A selection of T cell receptor beta chains follows, all from one sample in a study of T cell repertoires in ileal Crohn's disease. TCRdb's copy holds only in-frame clones and misses some; the assay was immunoSEQ multiplex PCR. The data show 9,500 to 12,000 clones, roughly 87% seen once. What was sequenced was ileal tissue. These receptors were taken from an adult with Crohn's disease. The CDR3 runs from the conserved cysteine through the conserved F or W. A D gene is named only where the DNA matches it firmly. Not every row has a clone size; where given, it reads once, few, many or a size class.

TRBV5-1	TRBD2	.	TRBJ2-1	CASSLALAGGDEQFF	TGCGCCAGCAGCTTGGCACTAGCGGGAGGGGATGAGCAGTTCTTC
TRBV4-3	.	.	TRBJ2-2	CASSQGGPGNSGTGELFF	TGCGCCAGCAGCCAAGGAGGACCAGGGAATTCGGGGACCGGGGAGCTGTTTTTT
TRBV30	TRBD2	once	TRBJ2-7	CAWSKAGLALREQYF	TGTGCCTGGAGTAAGGCGGGACTAGCGTTACGGGAGCAGTACTTC
TRBV30	.	.	TRBJ2-6	CAWKRLSGANVLTF	TGTGCCTGGAAAAGGCTCTCTGGGGCCAACGTCCTGACTTTC
TRBV6-1	TRBD2	.	TRBJ2-4	CASSEAHSSGKLAKNIQYF	TGTGCCAGCAGTGAAGCGCATTCTAGCGGGAAACTAGCCAAAAACATTCAGTACTTC
TRBV30	.	.	TRBJ2-7	CAWSEGGSSYEQYF	TGTGCCTGGAGTGAGGGAGGCAGTTCCTACGAGCAGTACTTC
TRBV4-3	.	.	TRBJ2-1	CASSQEASEQFF	TGCGCCAGCAGCCAAGAGGCGAGTGAGCAGTTCTTC
TRBV2	.	once	TRBJ1-1	CASMQYLNTEAFF	TGTGCCAGCATGCAGTACTTGAACACTGAAGCTTTCTTT
TRBV15	.	.	TRBJ2-3	CATSRDRAPTDTQYF	TGTGCCACCAGCAGAGACAGGGCCCCCACAGATACGCAGTATTTT
TRBV5-4	TRBD1	.	TRBJ1-4	CASSRDSEKLFF	TGTGCCAGCAGCCGGGACAGTGAAAAACTGTTTTTT
TRBV9	TRBD1	.	TRBJ2-2	CASSTQTGVTGELFF	TGTGCCAGCAGCACCCAGACAGGGGTGACCGGGGAGCTGTTTTTT
TRBV11-2	.	.	TRBJ2-7	CASSRTSSWAYEQYF	TGTGCCAGCAGCCGTACTAGCTCCTGGGCCTACGAGCAGTACTTC
TRBV6-5	TRBD1	.	TRBJ1-2	CASTGGVWDGYTF	TGTGCCAGCACAGGGGGGGTATGGGATGGCTACACCTTC
TRBV6-5	.	.	TRBJ2-1	CASRLLVGSNEQFF	TGTGCCAGCAGGCTCTTAGTAGGCTCAAATGAGCAGTTCTTC
TRBV18	.	.	TRBJ2-2	CASSFWAQLAGELFF	TGTGCCAGCTCATTCTGGGCCCAACTCGCCGGGGAGCTGTTTTTT
TRBV7-8	.	.	TRBJ1-2	CASSPEGRSYGYTF	TGTGCCAGCAGCCCCGAAGGGCGCAGCTATGGCTACACCTTC
TRBV6-4	.	.	TRBJ2-1	CASSPMRGKYNEQFF	TGTGCCAGCAGTCCCATGCGAGGGAAATACAATGAGCAGTTCTTC
TRBV5-1	.	.	TRBJ1-6	CASSSQGKRESPLHF	TGCGCCAGCAGCTCCCAGGGGAAAAGGGAATCACCCCTCCACTTT
TRBV7-9	.	.	TRBJ2-5	CASSFTRGPRETQYF	TGTGCCAGCAGTTTTACACGGGGCCCGAGGGAGACCCAGTACTTC
TRBV11-3	.	.	TRBJ2-1	CASSLGQDEQFF	TGTGCCAGCAGCTTAGGACAGGATGAGCAGTTCTTC
TRBV30	TRBD1	.	TRBJ1-2	CAWSVQTGGGYTF	TGTGCCTGGAGTGTACAGACAGGGGGTGGCTACACCTTC
TRBV20-1	TRBD2	.	TRBJ2-1	CSASTSGEQFF	TGCAGTGCTAGTACTAGCGGTGAGCAGTTCTTC
TRBV18	.	.	TRBJ2-3	CASSQDTQYF	TGTGCCAGCTCACAAGATACGCAGTATTTT
TRBV12-5	.	.	TRBJ2-3	CASGLVLPGSDTQYF	TGTGCTAGTGGTTTGGTGCTGCCAGGGTCAGATACGCAGTATTTT
TRBV2	.	.	TRBJ2-1	CASSYRDEQFF	TGTGCCAGCAGCTACCGGGATGAGCAGTTCTTC
TRBV29-1	.	once	TRBJ1-4	CSVEGGDEKLFF	TGCAGCGTTGAAGGGGGGGATGAAAAACTGTTTTTT
TRBV9	TRBD2	.	TRBJ2-2	CASSVASSGSHTGELFF	TGTGCCAGCAGCGTAGCCTCCAGCGGGAGTCACACCGGGGAGCTGTTTTTT
TRBV30	.	.	TRBJ1-5	CAWSPGELSNQPQHF	TGTGCCTGGAGTCCCGGTGAGCTTAGCAATCAGCCCCAGCATTTT
TRBV6-1	.	.	TRBJ1-3	CASSGVGGFSGNTIYF	TGTGCCAGCAGTGGGGTCGGCGGGTTCTCTGGAAACACCATATATTTT
TRBV11-2	.	.	TRBJ1-5	CASSTGGSNQPQHF	TGTGCCAGCAGTACGGGCGGGAGCAATCAGCCCCAGCATTTT
TRBV25-1	TRBD2	.	TRBJ2-1	CASSLTAGVEFF	TGTGCCAGCAGCCTAACAGCGGGAGTGGAGTTCTTC
TRBV7-2	TRBD1	.	TRBJ2-1	CASSRQGFSYNEQFF	TGTGCCAGCAGTCGACAGGGTTTCTCCTACAATGAGCAGTTCTTC
TRBV9	.	.	TRBJ2-5	CASSVDNRETQYF	TGTGCCAGCAGCGTTGATAACAGAGAGACCCAGTACTTC
TRBV12-5	.	.	TRBJ1-2	CASGLVLPAGRYGGYTF	TGTGCTAGTGGTTTGGTACTCCCTGCAGGGCGTTATGGCGGCTACACCTTC
TRBV7-2	.	.	TRBJ1-1	CASSLHRQASEAFF	TGTGCCAGCAGCTTACACAGACAGGCCTCTGAAGCTTTCTTT
TRBV30	.	.	TRBJ1-3	CAWNVGTGNTIYF	TGTGCCTGGAACGTGGGAACTGGAAACACCATATATTTT
TRBV19	.	.	TRBJ2-2	CASSIRGVLFF	TGTGCCAGTAGTATCCGCGGGGTTCTGTTTTTT
TRBV6-1	.	.	TRBJ2-2	CAGGGLINTGELFF	TGTGCCGGAGGAGGACTAATAAACACCGGGGAGCTGTTTTTT
TRBV11-2	.	.	TRBJ2-1	CASSLEVVSYNEQFF	TGTGCCAGCAGCTTAGAGGTAGTCTCCTACAATGAGCAGTTCTTC
TRBV7-2	.	.	TRBJ2-3	CASSLDWPGPDTQYF	TGTGCCAGCAGCTTAGATTGGCCAGGGCCAGATACGCAGTATTTT
TRBV29-1	.	.	TRBJ2-5	CSVRPSFQETQYF	TGCAGCGTTCGGCCCAGCTTCCAAGAGACCCAGTACTTC
TRBV4-3	.	.	TRBJ2-5	CASSATLHLQETQYF	TGCGCCAGCAGCGCTACATTGCACCTTCAAGAGACCCAGTACTTC
TRBV30	.	once	TRBJ1-3	CAWAPRSKGNTIYF	TGTGCCTGGGCCCCAAGAAGCAAAGGAAACACCATATATTTT
TRBV6-5	.	once	TRBJ1-3	CASSYGWGTGNTIYF	TGTGCCAGCAGTTACGGATGGGGCACTGGAAACACCATATATTTT
TRBV6-6	.	.	TRBJ2-2	CASGRTVNTGELFF	TGTGCCAGCGGGAGGACTGTGAACACCGGGGAGCTGTTTTTT
TRBV7-2	.	.	TRBJ1-2	CASSWTKLIGANYGYTF	TGTGCCAGCAGTTGGACAAAGTTGATAGGAGCTAACTATGGCTACACCTTC
TRBV15	.	.	TRBJ1-1	CATSRDETGMSSEAFF	TGTGCCACCAGCAGAGATGAAACAGGGATGTCGTCTGAAGCTTTCTTT
TRBV19	TRBD1	.	TRBJ1-2	CAIKGQGAKDGYTF	TGTGCCATTAAGGGACAGGGGGCTAAGGATGGCTACACCTTC